This T cell receptor (beta chain) was identified in a study of blood T cells in healthy people across ages. In this sample, this clonotype turned up a few times. Its matching antigen is unknown. Study observations and caveats: Unsorted PBMCs blocked a conclusive comparison of naive and antigen-experienced cells.

With a J-beta primer mix and a sample-barcoded 5' primer, a second PCR ran about 7 to 12 cycles. From each sample, at least 2.5 million paired-end reads containing CDR3 were obtained. One entry per CDR3 protein, called by TCRdb with MiXCR from the 5' RACE reads. Among roughly 1,500,000 distinct CDR3 sequences listed, 42% were seen once. Sequencing used blood. This TCR was recovered from a young woman in good health.

CDR3 residues: CASRQQTSGANVLTF. In DNA form, the CDR3 reads TGCGCCAGCAGGCAACAAACCTCTGGGGCCAACGTCCTGACTTTC. V is TRBV10-2 and J is TRBJ2-6; no definite D call. Trimming cost V 6 bases and J 0 bases, with 9 bases left between them. CDR3 length: 15 amino acids. In germline, CDR1 is WSHSY, CDR2 SAAADI.